This T cell receptor (beta chain) came from a study of cytomegalovirus exposure and HLA in healthy donors. Looking at the study overall: The use of the same platform for the 100 to 150 validation repertoires and the roughly 700 first-cohort repertoires was reported by a later analysis. Study results and limitations: The classifier, whose performance was assessed in both the original and validation cohorts, reportedly diagnosed cytomegalovirus status with high specificity and sensitivity. The tendency of first-cohort TCR clusters to co-occur in the roughly 120 validation repertoires was the finding of a later analysis. The authors confirmed in vitro that three CMV-associated chains were specific for CMV antigens.

This CDR3 is built from 16 residues. The V gene end was trimmed by 4 bases and the J gene end by 5 bases; junction bases not matched to a gene: 9. Germline V gives CDR1 SGHDT, CDR2 YYEEEE. Notes on this clone: Its target is unknown.

Produced via immunoSEQ multiplex PCR; TCRdb's table is partial and in-frame only. The sample records under 200,000 clones, approximately 96% being singletons. The receptor's source is a woman between 18 and 29 years old in good health and CMV-seronegative. Input material: PBMCs. The gene calls are TRBV5-6 and TRBJ2-5, with 12 bases that match TRBD2. Written as DNA, the CDR3 is TGTGCCAGCAGCCCGGCTAGCGGGGGGGCCCGGGAGACCCAGTACTTC. It translates to CASSPASGGARETQYF. The full variable domain, completed using reference TRBV5-6 and TRBJ2-5, is DAGVTQSPTHLIKTRGQQVTLRCSPKSGHDTVSWYQQALGQGPQFIFQYYEEEERQRGNFPDRFSGHQFPNYSSELNVNALLLGDSALYLCASSPASGGARETQYFGPGTRLLVL.